The entry that follows covers one T cell receptor (beta chain) sequence. As yet, its antigen is unknown. The sample belongs to a study of type 1 regulatory T cells. Each CDR3 protein is one row after TCRdb ran MiXCR on the reads. The sample includes tens of thousands of distinct CDR3 sequences, 62% of them seen just once. The TCR sequence derives from a human donor in good health. Sequenced material: cultured non-Tr1 T cells, either the whole culture or a sorted T cell fraction (not recorded which).

The CDR3 loop is CASSLEGPNSPLHF. For the CDR3, the DNA is TGTGCCAGCAGCTTAGAGGGTCCTAATTCACCCCTCCACTTT. The chain joins TRBV7-9 to TRBJ1-6; D call uncertain. Germline values: CDR1 SEHNR, CDR2 FQNEAQ (reference sequence). The CDR3 consists of 14 residues. The ends were cut back, 1 base at V and 6 bases at J, with 7 bases in the middle. Full variable domain (outside the CDR3, taken from reference TRBV7-9 and TRBJ1-6): DTGVSQNPRHKITKRGQNVTFRCDPISEHNRLYWYRQTLGQGPEFLTYFQNEAQLEKSRLLSDRFSAERPKGSFSTLEIQRTEQGDSAMYLCASSLEGPNSPLHFGNGTRLTVT.